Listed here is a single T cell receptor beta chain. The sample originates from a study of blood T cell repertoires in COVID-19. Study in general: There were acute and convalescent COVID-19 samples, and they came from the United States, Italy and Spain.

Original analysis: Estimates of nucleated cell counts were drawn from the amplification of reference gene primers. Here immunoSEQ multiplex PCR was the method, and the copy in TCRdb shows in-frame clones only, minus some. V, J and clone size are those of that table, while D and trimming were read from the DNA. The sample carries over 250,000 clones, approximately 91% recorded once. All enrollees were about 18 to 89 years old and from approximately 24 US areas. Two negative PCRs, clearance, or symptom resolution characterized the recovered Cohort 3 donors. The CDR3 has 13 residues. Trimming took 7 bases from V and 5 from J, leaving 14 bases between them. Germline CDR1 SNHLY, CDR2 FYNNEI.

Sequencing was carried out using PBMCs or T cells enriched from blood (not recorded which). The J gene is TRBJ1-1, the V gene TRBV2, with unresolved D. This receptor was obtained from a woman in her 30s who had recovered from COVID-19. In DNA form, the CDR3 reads TGTGCCAGCACTCCGGTACCCGAGACTGAAGCTTTCTTT. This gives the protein CASTPVPETEAFF.